This T cell receptor beta chain appears in the sequencing data of a study of response to subunit inactivated influenza vaccine. Points on this clonotype: A read error may account for a junction end that differs from germline.

Germline V lookup: CDR1 MDHEN, CDR2 SYDVKM. The CDR3 extends over 14 amino acids. Each CDR3 protein gets one entry after TCRdb re-called the RT-PCR reads with MiXCR. The repertoire holds fewer than 350,000 distinct CDR3 sequences, with 20% to 25% as singletons. The chain links TRBV28 to TRBJ2-3; 8 bases agree with TRBD1. The sequence came from a man in his fifties or sixties who received an inactivated influenza vaccine. The material sequenced was PBMCs from blood, taken approximately 20 months after vaccination. The chain's CDR3 is CASSLGFPGQVPFF. In DNA form, the CDR3 reads TGTGCCAGCAGTTTGGGTTTTCCGGGACAGGTCCCTTTTTTT.